A single sample is the source of the 31 T cell receptor beta chains below, sequenced in a study of identifying expanded T cells in peripheral blood. Some clones are missing from TCRdb's copy, which holds only in-frame ones; the method was immunoSEQ multiplex PCR. The sample comprises roughly 130,000 clones, 70% to 90% of which are singletons, and 8% to 9% rests with the top ten. Sequenced input: blood. These receptors all stem from a person aged 18 to 75 in good health.

This clone was counted a single time. The chain uses TRBV29-1 and TRBJ2-5; D remains unclear. The CDR3 is made up of 11 amino acids. From germline, CDR1 is SQVTM and CDR2 ANQGSEA. Trimming took 3 bases from V and 5 from J, leaving 7 bases between them. This CDR3 reads CSVDGGETQYF. The CDR3 DNA sequence: TGCAGCGTTGACGGTGGGGAGACCCAGTACTTC.

The V and J genes are TRBV2 and TRBJ1-4; maybe TRBD1 (6 bases). The germline V gene encodes CDR1 SNHLY and CDR2 FYNNEI. V lost 11 bases, J lost 8 bases, and 18 bases lay in between. The CDR3 sequence is 13 residues long. The CDR3 sequence is CAGKGGYFEKLFF. DNA for the CDR3: TGTGCCGGGAAGGGGGGCTACTTCGAAAAACTGTTTTTT. Combining the CDR3 with reference TRBV2 and TRBJ1-4 gives the whole variable domain EPEVTQTPSHQVTQMGQEVILRCVPISNHLYFYWYRQILGQKVEFLVSFYNNEISEKSEIFDDQFSVERPDGSNFTLKIRSTKLEDSAMYFCAGKGGYFEKLFFGSGTQLSVL.

The chain couples TRBV27 to TRBJ1-5, with 7 bases matching TRBD1. CDR1 and CDR2 from the germline V gene are MNHEY and SMNVEV (reference sequence). V lost 9 bases and J lost 0; bases outside the gene matches: 8. The CDR3 runs to 15 residues. The CDR3 DNA reads as TGTGCCAGTACCGCTGGGACAGATAGCAATCAGCCCCAGCATTTT. Protein sequence: CASTAGTDSNQPQHF.

The CDR3 protein is CASRSYFREWGTDTQYF. CDR3 DNA: TGCGCCAGCCGTAGCTATTTCAGGGAGTGGGGCACAGATACGCAGTATTTT. This chain links TRBV5-1 with TRBJ2-3; perhaps D is TRBD1 or TRBD2 (5 bases each). The CDR3 runs 17 residues. Trimming stripped 7 bases from V and 1 base from J, with 22 bases between. Germline CDR1 reads SGHRS; CDR2 reads YFSETQ.

This clone has a single count. The chain uses TRBV28 and TRBJ2-3; D not resolved. The germline CDR1 and CDR2 sequences are MDHEN and SYDVKM. Trimming took off 8 bases at V and 2 bases at J, with 17 bases between the two ends. CDR3 size: 15 residues. This CDR3 reads CASLQLDRYTDTQYF. The CDR3 DNA follows: TGTGCCAGCCTTCAATTAGACCGATACACAGATACGCAGTATTTT.

CDR3 bases: TGTGCCAGCACCGACTTATCCGGGCTTGGCTACACCTTC. Translated, it gives CASTDLSGLGYTF. The rearrangement links TRBV6-5 to TRBJ1-2; D is undetermined. Per germline, CDR1 MNHEY and CDR2 SVGAGI. Trimming stripped 7 bases from V and 7 bases from J, with 16 bases between. This CDR3 contains 13 residues.

The CDR3 DNA sequence: TGTGCCAGTAGATCCTCTAGAGCCCAAGAGACCCAGTACTTC. Translation gives CASRSSRAQETQYF. The chain couples TRBV19 to TRBJ2-5; D is uncertain. V lost 6 bases, J lost 1 base, and 12 bases lay in between. The CDR3 contains 14 residues. Germline CDR1 is LNHDA and CDR2 is SQIVND (reference sequence).

The chain couples TRBV6-5 to TRBJ1-2; 10 nucleotides line up with TRBD1. CDR1 MNHEY and CDR2 SVGAGI come from the germline V gene. The CDR3 sequence is 14 residues long. The J segment lost 6 bases and the V segment lost 7 bases, leaving 8 bases of the junction unmatched. In DNA, the CDR3 is TGTGCCAGCACAGGGACAGGGGACGGTAATGGCTACACCTTC. Encoded protein: CASTGTGDGNGYTF.

Of note for this clone: The conserved closing phenylalanine or tryptophan is absent in this CDR3, likely reflecting a read error. It is unclear where the CDR3 begins or ends on the DNA, so no DNA is shown, and the CDR3 is as TCRdb lists it. This chain uses TRBV7-9 with TRBJ1-5. The germline V gene has CDR1 SEHNR and CDR2 FQNEAQ (reference sequence). The CDR3 is 13 amino acids long, termini counted. The CDR3 here is CASSSSTRREKRA.

This chain uses TRBV6-6 with TRBJ2-5, with D unresolved. Germline assignment: CDR1 MNHNY and CDR2 SVGAGI (reference sequence). The V end was cut by 4 bases, the J end by 1 base, with 7 bases between. CDR3 size: 13 residues. The CDR3 region is CASSLPSQETQYF. DNA of the CDR3: TGTGCCAGCAGTTTACCCAGCCAAGAGACCCAGTACTTC.

The chain couples TRBV29-1 to TRBJ1-1; 8 bases match TRBD1. The CDR3 length is 11 residues. Trimming removed 6 bases from V and 10 bases from J; junction bases left unmatched: 7. Germline lookup yields CDR1 SQVTM and CDR2 ANQGSEA. The DNA of the CDR3 is TGCAGCGTCGATGGACAGGGAGGAGCTTTCTTT. It is translated as CSVDGQGGAFF.

The chain has TRBV5-4 and TRBJ2-3, with D unclear. Trimming left V 10 bases short and J 3 bases short, with 18 bases between. Germline CDR1 SGHNT, CDR2 YYREEE (reference sequence). The CDR3 covers 14 residues. In nucleotides, the CDR3 is TGTGCCGCCAAAACGGGCGTGAAGACAGATACGCAGTATTTT. Translation: CAAKTGVKTDTQYF. The whole variable domain, remainder taken from reference TRBV5-4 and TRBJ2-3, is ETGVTQSPTHLIKTRGQQVTLRCSSQSGHNTVSWYQQALGQGPQFIFQYYREEENGRGNFPPRFSGLQFPNYSSELNVNALELDDSALYLCAAKTGVKTDTQYFGPGTRLTVL.

The rearrangement joins TRBV7-9 to TRBJ2-2, with TRBD2 matching over 7 bases. Germline V lookup: CDR1 SEHNR, CDR2 FQNEAQ (reference sequence). Trimming removed 1 base from V and 4 bases from J; junction bases left unmatched: 9. The CDR3 length is 17 residues. The CDR3 is CASSLGVAGRATGELFF. The CDR3 DNA reads TGTGCCAGCAGCTTAGGCGTAGCGGGCCGGGCCACCGGGGAGCTGTTTTTT.

The chain joins TRBV9 to TRBJ1-2; D is possibly TRBD1 (5 bases). Trimming pared 0 bases from V and 4 bases from J, leaving 10 bases between. Germline loops: CDR1 SGDLS, CDR2 YYNGEE. CDR3 length: 14 amino acids. The CDR3 protein is CASSVDQGSYGYTF. The CDR3 coding sequence is TGTGCCAGCAGCGTAGACCAGGGAAGCTATGGCTACACCTTC.

The V and J genes are TRBV5-1 and TRBJ2-1; 12 bases match TRBD2. Unmatched junction bases numbered 1, after V lost 3 bases and J lost 6 bases. From germline, CDR1 is SGHRS and CDR2 YFSETQ. The CDR3 runs to 14 residues. CDR3 loop: CASSSTSGSNEQFF. CDR3 coding DNA: TGCGCCAGCAGCTCGACTAGCGGGAGCAATGAGCAGTTCTTC.

This chain links TRBV9 with TRBJ2-5; the D gene is possibly TRBD2 (6 bases). Germline CDR1 SGDLS, CDR2 YYNGEE. V dropped 4 bases and J dropped 1 base, with 20 bases sitting between them. The CDR3 sequence is 17 residues long. The CDR3 region is CASSPKVRAGLQETQYF. DNA for the CDR3: TGTGCCAGCAGCCCAAAGGTTAGGGCGGGACTCCAAGAGACCCAGTACTTC.

This chain connects TRBV7-2 to TRBJ2-2, with D perhaps TRBD1 (6 bases). Germline assignment: CDR1 SGHTA and CDR2 FQGNSA. CDR3 size: 15 residues. V gave up 3 bases and J gave up 3 bases, with 11 bases separating them. CDR3 region: CASSLPGVYTGELFF. The CDR3 coding sequence is TGTGCCAGCAGCTTGCCAGGGGTTTACACCGGGGAGCTGTTTTTT. Variable domain in full (rest from reference TRBV7-2 and TRBJ2-2): GAGVSQSPSNKVTEKGKDVELRCDPISGHTALYWYRQSLGQGLEFLIYFQGNSAPDKSGLPSDRFSAERTGGSVSTLTIQRTQQEDSAVYLCASSLPGVYTGELFFGEGSRLTVL.

The genes are TRBV27 and TRBJ2-7, with 11 positions matching TRBD2. The CDR3 extends over 14 amino acids. Germline V gives CDR1 MNHEY, CDR2 SMNVEV (reference sequence). The V and J ends lost 5 bases and 3 bases, in that order; junction bases with no gene match: 3. Here the CDR3 reads CASSLGTSGYEQYF. CDR3 coding DNA: TGTGCCAGCAGTCTCGGGACTAGCGGCTACGAGCAGTACTTC.

A single count supports this clone. This rearrangement joins TRBV5-6 to TRBJ1-1; tentative D call: TRBD1 (5 bases). V was clipped by 0 bases and J by 4 bases, with 13 bases between them. Germline V gene lookup returns CDR1 SGHDT and CDR2 YYEEEE. The CDR3 sequence is 15 residues long. This chain's CDR3 is CASSLVSGSGTEAFF. The DNA for the CDR3 is TGTGCCAGCAGCTTGGTTTCAGGGTCGGGCACTGAAGCTTTCTTT.

The chain combines TRBV11-3 with TRBJ2-7; 12 nucleotides agree with TRBD2. Germline trimming cut 5 bases from V and 3 bases from J; bases unmatched to any gene: 5. From germline, CDR1 is SGHNT and CDR2 YENEEA. The CDR3 loop spans 15 amino acids. The CDR3 region is CASSRTSGGYYEQYF. DNA of the CDR3: TGTGCCAGCAGCCGCACTAGCGGGGGGTACTACGAGCAGTACTTC.

The chain combines TRBV7-2 with TRBJ2-1; 11 bases align to TRBD2. The CDR3 runs 15 residues. V lost 5 bases and J lost 5; bases outside the gene matches: 5. Germline lookup yields CDR1 SGHTA and CDR2 FQGNSA. Here the CDR3 reads CASSPTSGSHNEQFF. CDR3 nucleotide sequence: TGTGCCAGCAGCCCCACTAGCGGGAGCCACAATGAGCAGTTCTTC. Full variable domain (rest looked up from reference TRBV7-2 and TRBJ2-1): GAGVSQSPSNKVTEKGKDVELRCDPISGHTALYWYRQSLGQGLEFLIYFQGNSAPDKSGLPSDRFSAERTGGSVSTLTIQRTQQEDSAVYLCASSPTSGSHNEQFFGPGTRLTVL.

This chain uses TRBV4-1 with TRBJ2-3; 7 bases agree with TRBD1. V shed 2 bases and J 3 bases; nucleotides not matched to a gene: 2. The CDR3 extends over 14 amino acids. Germline-derived CDR1 and CDR2 are MGHRA and YSYEKL. The CDR3 spells CASSQQTGTDTQYF. The CDR3 DNA is TGCGCCAGCAGCCAACAGACAGGGACAGATACGCAGTATTTT.

The gene calls are TRBV7-2 and TRBJ2-7; 10 bases fit TRBD1. In germline, CDR1 is SGHTA, CDR2 FQGNSA. This CDR3 has 14 residues. J lost 5 bases, V lost 1 base, and 2 bases had no gene match. The CDR3 spells CASSLGTGGNEQYF. In DNA form, the CDR3 reads TGTGCCAGCAGCTTAGGGACAGGGGGGAACGAGCAGTACTTC.

This clone was observed a few times. Additional DNA sequences in this sample encode the identical CDR3. This rearrangement joins TRBV5-8 to TRBJ2-2; D might be TRBD2 (7 bases). Looked up from germline, CDR1 is SGHTS and CDR2 is YDEGEE. The CDR3 length is 17 residues. V lost 5 bases and J 0 bases, leaving 17 bases between the germline ends. The DNA of the CDR3 is TGTGCCAGCAGGCCCCCTTGGGGGGGCGCGAACACCGGGGAGCTGTTTTTT. Protein product: CASRPPWGGANTGELFF.

In its sample, this clone was seen once. The chain employs TRBV7-2 and TRBJ2-1, with D perhaps TRBD2 (6 bases). Trimming took off 2 bases at V and 5 bases at J, with 10 bases between the two ends. Germline V CDR1 and CDR2: SGHTA, FQGNSA. This CDR3 has 14 residues. CDR3 sequence: CASSLRGRNNEQFF. CDR3 DNA: TGTGCCAGCAGCTTACGGGGGAGGAACAATGAGCAGTTCTTC.

The rearrangement uses TRBV2 and TRBJ2-5; the D gene is possibly TRBD1 (6 bases). Germline V gene lookup returns CDR1 SNHLY and CDR2 FYNNEI. Trimming cost V 6 bases and J 5 bases, with 16 bases left between them. The CDR3 extends over 14 amino acids. The DNA of the CDR3 is TGTGCCAGCAGGGGCACAGGGCTCCGGGAGACCCAGTACTTC. Translated, it gives CASRGTGLRETQYF.

The chain joins TRBV5-1 to TRBJ1-1; weak D call: TRBD1 (6 bases). V was cut by 0 bases and J by 8 bases, with 11 bases left in between. Germline loops: CDR1 SGHRS, CDR2 YFSETQ. The CDR3 length is 13 residues. The CDR3 sequence is CASSLGSGVEAFF. CDR3 DNA: TGCGCCAGCAGCTTGGGGTCAGGGGTCGAAGCTTTCTTT.

This sequence joins TRBV14 and TRBJ1-2, with 7 bases that match TRBD1. V lost 3 bases to trimming and J lost 8 bases; unmatched junction nucleotides: 6. CDR3 size: 13 residues. Per the germline V gene, CDR1 is SGHDN and CDR2 is FVKESK. DNA for the CDR3: TGTGCCAGCAGCCAGACAGGGTTTGAAGGCTACACCTTC. Its protein product is CASSQTGFEGYTF.

V is TRBV5-6 and J is TRBJ1-1; D ambiguous. The CDR3 runs to 13 residues. V shed 1 base and J shed 10 bases, with 14 bases lying between them. Germline V gives CDR1 SGHDT, CDR2 YYEEEE. The CDR3 nucleotides read TGTGCCAGCAGCTTGTACCAATTCGAGGGAGCTTTCTTT. Translation gives CASSLYQFEGAFF. The whole variable domain, remainder taken from reference TRBV5-6 and TRBJ1-1, is DAGVTQSPTHLIKTRGQQVTLRCSPKSGHDTVSWYQQALGQGPQFIFQYYEEEERQRGNFPDRFSGHQFPNYSSELNVNALLLGDSALYLCASSLYQFEGAFFGQGTRLTVV.

This clone was seen a single time. The chain joins TRBV18 to TRBJ2-5; perhaps TRBD1 as D (6 bases). The CDR3 spans 15 residues. Germline CDR1 and CDR2: KGHSH and LQKENI. V was shortened by 1 base and J by 2 bases, with 11 bases between the two germline ends. The CDR3 spells CASSPRKGVQETQYF. The CDR3 nucleotides read TGTGCCAGCTCACCACGCAAGGGGGTTCAAGAGACCCAGTACTTC.

This sequence joins TRBV2 and TRBJ2-5, with 8 bases fitting TRBD1. The CDR3 totals 15 residues. From germline, CDR1 is SNHLY and CDR2 FYNNEI. With V trimmed by 7 bases and J by 2 bases, 9 bases remained unmatched. The CDR3 loop is CASMEGNRGQETQYF. CDR3 coding DNA: TGTGCCAGCATGGAGGGGAACAGGGGGCAAGAGACCCAGTACTTC.